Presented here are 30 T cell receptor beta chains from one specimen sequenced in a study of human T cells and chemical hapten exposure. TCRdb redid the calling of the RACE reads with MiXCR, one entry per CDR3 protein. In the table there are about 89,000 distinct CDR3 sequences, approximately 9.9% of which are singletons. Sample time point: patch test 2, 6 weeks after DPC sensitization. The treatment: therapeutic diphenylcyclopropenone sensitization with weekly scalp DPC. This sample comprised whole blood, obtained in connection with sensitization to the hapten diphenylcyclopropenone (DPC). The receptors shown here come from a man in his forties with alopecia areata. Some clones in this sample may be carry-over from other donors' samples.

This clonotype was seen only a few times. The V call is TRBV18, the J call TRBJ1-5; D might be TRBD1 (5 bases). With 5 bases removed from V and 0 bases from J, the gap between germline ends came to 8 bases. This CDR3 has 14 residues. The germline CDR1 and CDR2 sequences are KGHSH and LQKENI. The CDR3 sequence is CASSATDSNQPQHF. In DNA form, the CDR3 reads TGTGCCAGCTCAGCGACAGATAGCAATCAGCCCCAGCATTTT.

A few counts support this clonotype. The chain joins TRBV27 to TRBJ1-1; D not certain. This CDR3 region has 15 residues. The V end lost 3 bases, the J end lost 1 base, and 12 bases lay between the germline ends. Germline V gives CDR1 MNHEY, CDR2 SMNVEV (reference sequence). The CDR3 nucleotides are TGTGCCAGCAGTTTGAGCTACCTGTCGAACACTGAAGCTTTCTTT. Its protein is CASSLSYLSNTEAFF.

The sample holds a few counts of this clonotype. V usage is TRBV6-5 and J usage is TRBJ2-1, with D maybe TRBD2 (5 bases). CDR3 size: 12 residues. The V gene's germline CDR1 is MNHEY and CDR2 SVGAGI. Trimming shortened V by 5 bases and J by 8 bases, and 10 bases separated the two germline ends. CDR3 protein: CASSREGHEQFF. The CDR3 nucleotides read TGTGCCAGCAGTCGCGAGGGCCATGAGCAGTTCTTC.

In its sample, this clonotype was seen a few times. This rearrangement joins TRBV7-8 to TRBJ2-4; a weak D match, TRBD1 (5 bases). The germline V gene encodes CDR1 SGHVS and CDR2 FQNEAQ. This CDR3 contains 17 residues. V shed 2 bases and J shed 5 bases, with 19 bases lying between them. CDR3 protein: CASSLRRWQGDENIQYF. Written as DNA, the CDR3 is TGTGCCAGCAGCTTACGTAGGTGGCAGGGTGATGAAAACATTCAGTACTTC.

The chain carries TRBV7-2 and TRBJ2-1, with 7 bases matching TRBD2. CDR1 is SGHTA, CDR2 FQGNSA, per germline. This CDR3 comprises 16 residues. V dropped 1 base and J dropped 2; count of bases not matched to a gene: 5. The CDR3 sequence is CASSLVSSGPYNEQFF. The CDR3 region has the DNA TGTGCCAGCAGCTTAGTGTCTAGCGGACCCTACAATGAGCAGTTCTTC.

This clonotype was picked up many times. CDR3 loop: CASTPGTGYAEAFF. CDR3 DNA: TGTGCCAGCACCCCCGGGACAGGGTACGCTGAAGCTTTCTTT. This chain joins TRBV6-2 or TRBV6-3 and TRBJ1-1, with 9 bases that match TRBD1. The CDR3 consists of 14 residues. Germline V gene lookup returns CDR1 MNHEY and CDR2 SVGEGT. V dropped 7 bases and J dropped 6; count of bases not matched to a gene: 9.

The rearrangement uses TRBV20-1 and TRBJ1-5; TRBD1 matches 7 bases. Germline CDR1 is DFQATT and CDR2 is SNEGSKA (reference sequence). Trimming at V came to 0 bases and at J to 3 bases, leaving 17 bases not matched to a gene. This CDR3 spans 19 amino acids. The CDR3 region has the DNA TGCAGTGCTAGAGACACCTTCACAAGGTTGACAGGGTACAATCAGCCCCAGCATTTT. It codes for CSARDTFTRLTGYNQPQHF.

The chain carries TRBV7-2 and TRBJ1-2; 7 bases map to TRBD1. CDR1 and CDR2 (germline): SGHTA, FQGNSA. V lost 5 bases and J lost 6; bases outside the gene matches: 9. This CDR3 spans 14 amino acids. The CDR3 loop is CASSPRQGLDGYTF. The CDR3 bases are TGTGCCAGCAGCCCGCGACAGGGTTTAGATGGCTACACCTTC.

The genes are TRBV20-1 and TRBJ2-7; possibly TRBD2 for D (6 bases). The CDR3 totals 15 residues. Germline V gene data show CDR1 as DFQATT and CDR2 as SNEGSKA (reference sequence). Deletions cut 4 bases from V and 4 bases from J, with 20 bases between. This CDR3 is CSAKTPVGGIYEQYF. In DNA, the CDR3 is TGCAGTGCTAAAACCCCCGTGGGGGGTATATACGAGCAGTACTTC.

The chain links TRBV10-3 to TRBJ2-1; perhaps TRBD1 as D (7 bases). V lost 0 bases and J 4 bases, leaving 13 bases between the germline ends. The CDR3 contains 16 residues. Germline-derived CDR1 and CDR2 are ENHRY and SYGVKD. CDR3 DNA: TGTGCCATCAGTGAGTCCAAGACAGGGAGGTACAATGAGCAGTTCTTC. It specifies CAISESKTGRYNEQFF.

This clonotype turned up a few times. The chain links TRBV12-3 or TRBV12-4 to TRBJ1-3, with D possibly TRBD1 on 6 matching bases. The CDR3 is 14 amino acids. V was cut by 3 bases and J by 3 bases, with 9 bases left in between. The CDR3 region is CASSLGGHGNTIYF. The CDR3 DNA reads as TGTGCCAGCAGTTTGGGGGGCCATGGAAACACCATATATTTT.

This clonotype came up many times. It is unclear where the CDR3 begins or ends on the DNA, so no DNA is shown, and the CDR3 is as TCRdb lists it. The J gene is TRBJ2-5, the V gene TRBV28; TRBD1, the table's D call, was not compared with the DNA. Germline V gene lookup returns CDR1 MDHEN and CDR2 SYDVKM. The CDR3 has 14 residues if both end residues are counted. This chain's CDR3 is CASSFFGQQQTQYF.

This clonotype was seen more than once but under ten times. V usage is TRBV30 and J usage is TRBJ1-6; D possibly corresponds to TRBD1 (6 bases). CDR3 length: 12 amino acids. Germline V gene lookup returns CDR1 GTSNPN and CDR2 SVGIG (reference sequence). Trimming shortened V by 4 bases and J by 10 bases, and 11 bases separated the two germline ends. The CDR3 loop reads CAWTHGGSPLHF. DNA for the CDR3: TGTGCCTGGACCCACGGGGGCTCACCCCTCCACTTT.

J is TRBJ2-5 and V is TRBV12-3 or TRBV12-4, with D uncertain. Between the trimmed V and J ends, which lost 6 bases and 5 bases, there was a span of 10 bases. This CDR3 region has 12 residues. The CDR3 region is CASSQGFETQYF. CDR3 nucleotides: TGTGCCAGCAGCCAAGGGTTTGAGACCCAGTACTTC.

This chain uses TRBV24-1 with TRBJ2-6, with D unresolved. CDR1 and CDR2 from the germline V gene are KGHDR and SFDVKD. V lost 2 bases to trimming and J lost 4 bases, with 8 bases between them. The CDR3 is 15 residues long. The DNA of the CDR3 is TGTGCCACCAGTGATTCCCGGGCGGGGGCCAACGTCCTGACTTTC. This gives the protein CATSDSRAGANVLTF.

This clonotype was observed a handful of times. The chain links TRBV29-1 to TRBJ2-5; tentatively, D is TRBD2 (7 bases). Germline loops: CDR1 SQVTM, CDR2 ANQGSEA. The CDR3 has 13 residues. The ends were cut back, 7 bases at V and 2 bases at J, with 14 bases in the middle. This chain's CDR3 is CSAPQGGQETQYF. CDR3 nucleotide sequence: TGCAGCGCACCACAGGGAGGGCAAGAGACCCAGTACTTC.

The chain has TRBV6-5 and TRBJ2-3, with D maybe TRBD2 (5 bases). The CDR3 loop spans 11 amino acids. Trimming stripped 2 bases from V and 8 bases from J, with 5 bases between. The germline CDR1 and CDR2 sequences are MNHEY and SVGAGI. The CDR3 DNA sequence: TGTGCCAGCAGTTACGGGAGTACGCAGTATTTT. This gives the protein CASSYGSTQYF.

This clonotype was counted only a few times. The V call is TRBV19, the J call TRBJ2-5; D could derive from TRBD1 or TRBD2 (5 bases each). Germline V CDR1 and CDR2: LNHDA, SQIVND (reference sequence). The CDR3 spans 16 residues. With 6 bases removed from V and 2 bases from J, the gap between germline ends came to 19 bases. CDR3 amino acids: CASSQWGTRKQETQYF. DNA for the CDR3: TGTGCCAGTAGCCAATGGGGGACGCGGAAACAAGAGACCCAGTACTTC.

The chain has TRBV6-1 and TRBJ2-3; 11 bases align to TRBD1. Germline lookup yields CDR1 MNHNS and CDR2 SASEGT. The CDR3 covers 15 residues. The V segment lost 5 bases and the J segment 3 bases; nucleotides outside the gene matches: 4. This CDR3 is CASSRDRGITDTQYF. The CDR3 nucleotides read TGTGCCAGCAGTAGGGACAGGGGGATTACAGATACGCAGTATTTT.

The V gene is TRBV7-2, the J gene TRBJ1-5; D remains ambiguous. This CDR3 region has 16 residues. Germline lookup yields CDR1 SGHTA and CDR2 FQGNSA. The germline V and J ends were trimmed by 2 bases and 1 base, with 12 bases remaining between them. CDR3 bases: TGTGCCAGCAGCTTATGGGCGACGGGAAGCAATCAGCCCCAGCATTTT. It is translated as CASSLWATGSNQPQHF.

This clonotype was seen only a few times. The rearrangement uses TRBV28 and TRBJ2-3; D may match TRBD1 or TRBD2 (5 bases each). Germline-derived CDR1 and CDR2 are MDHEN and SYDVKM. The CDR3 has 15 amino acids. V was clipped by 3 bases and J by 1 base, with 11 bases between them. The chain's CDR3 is CASSFEGSGTDTQYF. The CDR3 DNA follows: TGTGCCAGCAGTTTTGAGGGGTCGGGCACAGATACGCAGTATTTT.

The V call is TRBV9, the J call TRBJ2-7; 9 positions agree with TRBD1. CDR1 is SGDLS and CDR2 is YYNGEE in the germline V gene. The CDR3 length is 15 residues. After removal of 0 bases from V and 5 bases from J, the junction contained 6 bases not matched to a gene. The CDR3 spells CASSVGWDRAHEQYF. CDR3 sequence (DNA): TGTGCCAGCAGCGTAGGATGGGACAGGGCCCACGAGCAGTACTTC.

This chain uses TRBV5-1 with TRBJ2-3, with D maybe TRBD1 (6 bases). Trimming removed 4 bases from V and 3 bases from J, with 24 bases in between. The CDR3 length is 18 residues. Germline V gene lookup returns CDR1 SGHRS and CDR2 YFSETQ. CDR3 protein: CASSADRPGPFRTDTQYF. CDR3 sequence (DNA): TGCGCCAGCAGCGCTGACAGGCCGGGGCCTTTTAGGACAGATACGCAGTATTTT.

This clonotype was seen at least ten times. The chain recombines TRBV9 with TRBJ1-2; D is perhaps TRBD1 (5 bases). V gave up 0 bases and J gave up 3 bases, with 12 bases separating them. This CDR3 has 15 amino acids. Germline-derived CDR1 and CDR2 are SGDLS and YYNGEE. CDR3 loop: CASSVATDSHYGYTF. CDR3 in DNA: TGTGCCAGCAGCGTAGCTACAGACAGCCACTATGGCTACACCTTC.

DNA for the CDR3: TGTGCCAGCAGCTCCGCGTTGGGAAATACCGACTATGGCTACACCTTC. It translates to CASSSALGNTDYGYTF. This chain joins TRBV7-8 and TRBJ1-2; D is unresolved. The CDR3 has 16 amino acids. CDR1 and CDR2 (germline): SGHVS, FQNEAQ. V was clipped by 4 bases and J by 3 bases, with 18 bases between them.

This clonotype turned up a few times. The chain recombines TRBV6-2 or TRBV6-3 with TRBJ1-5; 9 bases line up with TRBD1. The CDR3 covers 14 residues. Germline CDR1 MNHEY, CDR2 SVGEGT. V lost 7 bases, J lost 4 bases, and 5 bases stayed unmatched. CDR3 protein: CASKTGGRNQPQHF. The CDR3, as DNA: TGTGCCAGCAAGACAGGGGGGAGGAATCAGCCCCAGCATTTT.

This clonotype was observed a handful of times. The CDR3 region is CASRSGGGLAGGDNEQFF. DNA of the CDR3: TGTGCCAGCAGGAGTGGGGGAGGACTAGCGGGAGGGGACAATGAGCAGTTCTTC. The chain couples TRBV7-2 to TRBJ2-1, with 15 bases lining up with TRBD2. This CDR3 contains 18 residues. The ends lost 6 bases at V and 5 bases at J; junction bases unmatched: 11. Germline V CDR1 and CDR2: SGHTA, FQGNSA.

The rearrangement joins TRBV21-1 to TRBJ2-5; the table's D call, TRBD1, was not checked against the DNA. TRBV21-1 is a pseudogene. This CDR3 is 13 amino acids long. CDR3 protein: CASPGQYQETQYF. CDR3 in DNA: TGTGCCAGCCCCGGGCAGTACCAAGAGACCCAGTACTTC.

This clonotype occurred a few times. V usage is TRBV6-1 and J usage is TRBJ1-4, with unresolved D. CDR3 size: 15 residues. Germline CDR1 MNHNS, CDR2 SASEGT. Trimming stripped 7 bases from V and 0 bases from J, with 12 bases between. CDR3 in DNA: TGTGCCAGCACGCCCAGTCTTTCAACTAATGAAAAACTGTTTTTT. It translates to CASTPSLSTNEKLFF.

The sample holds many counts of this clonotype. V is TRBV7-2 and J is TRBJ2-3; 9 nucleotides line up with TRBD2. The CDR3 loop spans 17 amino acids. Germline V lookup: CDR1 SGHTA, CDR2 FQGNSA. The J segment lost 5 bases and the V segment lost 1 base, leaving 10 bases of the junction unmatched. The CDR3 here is CASSLVVAGGGGDTQYF. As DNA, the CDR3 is TGTGCCAGCAGCTTAGTCGTTGCGGGAGGGGGTGGAGATACGCAGTATTTT.